One sample yielded the 27 T cell receptor beta chains listed below, sequenced in a study of blood T cell repertoires in COVID-19 (TCRdb year 2020). Libraries were built with the immunoSEQ multiplex PCR assay. As stored in TCRdb, this immuneACCESS dataset retains in-frame rearrangements with V and J assigned. A fraction of the clones does not appear; measured against another copy, unresolved V genes explain less than half of the discrepancy, and the remainder lacks a known reason. The sample table holds about 300,000 clones, of which 90% were seen once. The ten largest clonotypes hold approximately 6.5% of the sample. The specimen was peripheral blood. These receptors were obtained from a woman aged 50 to 60 with COVID-19, enrolled during active disease.

The chain combines TRBV5-1 with TRBJ1-2; D may be TRBD1 (5 bases). Germline assignment: CDR1 SGHRS and CDR2 YFSETQ. The CDR3 extends over 15 amino acids. V lost 1 base and J lost 5, with 15 bases in between. CDR3 amino acids: CASSLSRGVGYGYTF. CDR3 coding DNA: TGCGCCAGCAGCTTGAGCCGGGGGGTCGGGTATGGCTACACCTTC.

This chain joins TRBV7-2 and TRBJ2-1; 9 nucleotides align to TRBD1. V shed 7 bases and J 3 bases; nucleotides not matched to a gene: 7. This CDR3 region has 15 residues. The germline V gene has CDR1 SGHTA and CDR2 FQGNSA. CDR3 protein: CASTDWGQGYNEQFF. CDR3 bases: TGTGCCAGCACCGATTGGGGACAGGGCTACAATGAGCAGTTCTTC.

The gene calls are TRBV5-5 and TRBJ2-1, with 9 bases that match TRBD2. Looked up from germline, CDR1 is SGHKS and CDR2 is YYEKEE (reference sequence). V shed 2 bases, J shed 7 bases, and the junction held 13 bases outside the gene matches. The CDR3 totals 17 residues. CDR3 in DNA: TGTGCCAGCAGCTTAGGGTGGAGTAGCGGGAGTGGGAATGAGCAGTTCTTC. Translated: CASSLGWSSGSGNEQFF.

V gene TRBV6-5 combines with J gene TRBJ1-2; 8 nucleotides agree with TRBD1. Losses at the gene ends were 10 bases for V and 6 bases for J; bases not matched to a gene: 10. Germline-derived CDR1 and CDR2 are MNHEY and SVGAGI. The CDR3 has 13 amino acids. DNA of the CDR3: TGTGCCATCAGGACAGGGACGGAGAATGGCTACACCTTC. It specifies CAIRTGTENGYTF.

The gene calls are TRBV7-9 and TRBJ2-1; 7 bases are a match to TRBD2. Trimming at V came to 2 bases and at J to 7 bases, leaving 5 bases not matched to a gene. The germline CDR1 and CDR2 sequences are SEHNR and FQNEAQ (reference sequence). The CDR3 is 14 amino acids. CDR3 in amino acids: CASSLKGLENEQFF. In DNA, the CDR3 is TGTGCCAGCAGCTTAAAAGGACTAGAAAATGAGCAGTTCTTC.

The chain links TRBV6-1 to TRBJ2-7; D is perhaps TRBD1 (5 bases). V was clipped by 2 bases and J by 3 bases, with 17 bases between them. The CDR3 is made up of 16 amino acids. CDR1 MNHNS and CDR2 SASEGT come from the germline V gene. Here the CDR3 DNA reads TGTGCCAGCAGTGAAAACCAACTCAGGGTTTTCTACGAGCAGTACTTC. It translates to CASSENQLRVFYEQYF.

This clone was seen a single time. J is TRBJ1-3 and V is TRBV7-8; 10 bases line up with TRBD1. The CDR3 extends over 15 amino acids. V shed 5 bases and J 6 bases; nucleotides not matched to a gene: 7. Germline assignment: CDR1 SGHVS and CDR2 FQNEAQ. The CDR3 DNA follows: TGTGCCAGCAGCCGGACAGGGGGGTTACTAAACACCATATATTTT. This translates into CASSRTGGLLNTIYF.

The table lists this clone with a count of one. V usage is TRBV11-3 and J usage is TRBJ2-4; 7 bases are a match to TRBD2. With V trimmed by 1 base and J by 3 bases, 9 bases remained unmatched. This CDR3 has 17 amino acids. Germline V gene data show CDR1 as SGHNT and CDR2 as YENEEA. The chain's CDR3 is CASSLAWGGSVKNIQYF. CDR3 nucleotide sequence: TGTGCCAGCAGCTTAGCCTGGGGGGGGTCAGTCAAAAACATTCAGTACTTC.

The chain combines TRBV19 with TRBJ2-2, with 11 positions matching TRBD1. The CDR3 loop spans 16 amino acids. Germline assignment: CDR1 LNHDA and CDR2 SQIVND (reference sequence). The ends lost 6 bases at V and 5 bases at J; junction bases unmatched: 8. CDR3 coding DNA: TGTGCCAGTAGGGGCGGACAGGGGGCGATTACCGGGGAGCTGTTTTTT. Translation gives CASRGGQGAITGELFF.

V is TRBV29-1 and J is TRBJ1-2, with a weak D call TRBD1 (5 bases). V was trimmed by 6 bases and J by 8 bases, leaving 28 bases between them. The CDR3 is 16 residues long. Germline V gene lookup returns CDR1 SQVTM and CDR2 ANQGSEA. CDR3 region: CSVVNAWVQAEEGYTF. CDR3 sequence (DNA): TGCAGCGTAGTTAACGCCTGGGTACAGGCCGAGGAGGGCTACACCTTC.

The CDR3: CASSSRTGAWNEQFF. CDR3 in DNA: TGTGCCAGCAGTTCGAGGACAGGGGCATGGAATGAGCAGTTCTTC. The V call is TRBV27, the J call TRBJ2-1; 9 bases are a match to TRBD1. The CDR3 spans 15 residues. The germline V gene encodes CDR1 MNHEY and CDR2 SMNVEV (reference sequence). The V segment lost 4 bases and the J segment 7 bases; nucleotides outside the gene matches: 8.

The rearrangement links TRBV25-1 to TRBJ1-2; D perhaps matches TRBD1 (5 bases). V was pared by 1 base and J by 7 bases, with 25 bases between. Germline CDR1 MGHDK, CDR2 SYGVNS. CDR3 length equals 18 residues. CDR3 loop: CASSESFPTDPLTGGYTF. For the CDR3, the DNA is TGTGCCAGCAGTGAATCGTTTCCGACAGACCCGCTAACGGGTGGCTACACCTTC.

The V call is TRBV5-6, the J call TRBJ2-3, with D hard to call. Germline CDR1 is SGHDT and CDR2 is YYEEEE. The CDR3 runs to 14 residues. V was clipped by 0 bases and J by 2 bases, with 7 bases between them. The CDR3 loop is CASSLDYYTDTQYF. CDR3 nucleotide sequence: TGTGCCAGCAGCTTGGACTACTACACAGATACGCAGTATTTT.

The rearrangement links TRBV3-1 (or the pseudogene TRBV3-2) to TRBJ1-1, with D unclear. The V end lost 2 bases, the J end lost 8 bases, and 9 bases lay between the germline ends. The CDR3 is made up of 12 amino acids. Germline assignment: CDR1 LGHDT and CDR2 YNNKEL (reference sequence). The CDR3 loop reads CASSQSLQEAFF. The CDR3 DNA reads as TGTGCCAGCAGCCAAAGTTTACAGGAAGCTTTCTTT.

The chain combines TRBV20-1 with TRBJ2-3; D is perhaps TRBD1 (5 bases). Trimming removed 6 bases from V and 6 bases from J, with 10 bases in between. The germline V gene has CDR1 DFQATT and CDR2 SNEGSKA (reference sequence). The CDR3 is 11 residues long. In DNA form, the CDR3 reads TGCAGTGCCGAAAGGGGCGATACGCAGTATTTT. Amino acids: CSAERGDTQYF.

This clone is a singleton in its sample. The chain couples TRBV13 to TRBJ1-1; D not resolved. Germline lookup yields CDR1 PRHDT and CDR2 FYEKMQ (reference sequence). The CDR3 spans 13 residues. The V end lost 1 base, the J end lost 6 bases, and 9 bases lay between the germline ends. CDR3 region: CASSLESSAEAFF. In nucleotides, the CDR3 is TGTGCCAGCAGCTTAGAGAGTAGCGCTGAAGCTTTCTTT.

The V and J genes are TRBV10-2 and TRBJ2-7, with a tentative D call TRBD2 (6 bases). Between the trimmed V and J ends, which lost 6 bases and 3 bases, there was a span of 6 bases. The CDR3 is 11 amino acids. Germline loops: CDR1 WSHSY, CDR2 SAAADI. The DNA for the CDR3 is TGCGCCAGCAGGGGAGGCTACGAGCAGTACTTC. Translated, it gives CASRGGYEQYF.

This chain links TRBV5-8 with TRBJ2-5, with a possible D match to TRBD1 (6 bases). From germline, CDR1 is SGHTS and CDR2 YDEGEE. V lost 6 bases, J lost 5 bases, and 20 bases lay in between. This CDR3 is 15 amino acids long. The CDR3 protein is CASNPRGMDGETQYF. CDR3 DNA sequence: TGTGCCAGCAACCCCAGGGGTATGGACGGGGAGACCCAGTACTTC.

The genes are TRBV6-6 and TRBJ1-2; TRBD1 agrees at 7 bases. This CDR3 is built from 14 residues. Germline CDR1 and CDR2: MNHNY and SVGAGI (reference sequence). J gave up 7 bases and V 3 bases, and 8 bases lay outside the gene matches. CDR3 bases: TGTGCCAGCAGTTATAACACAGGGGCTATTGGCTACACCTTC. Protein product: CASSYNTGAIGYTF.

The rearrangement uses TRBV11-3 and TRBJ2-7; D gene unclear. Between the trimmed V and J ends, which lost 5 bases and 6 bases, there was a span of 20 bases. The CDR3 has 15 residues. CDR1 is SGHNT and CDR2 is YENEEA in the germline V gene. The CDR3 DNA is TGTGCCAGCAGCCCACCCACCACAGTGGGCCTCGAGCAGTACTTC. Encoded protein: CASSPPTTVGLEQYF.

The J gene is TRBJ2-2, the V gene TRBV15, with 9 bases lining up with TRBD1. There are 15 residues in the CDR3. From germline, CDR1 is LNHNV and CDR2 YYDKDF (reference sequence). V gave up 5 bases and J gave up 5 bases; unmatched junction bases: 6. The CDR3 sequence: CATSFRQGGTGELFF. The CDR3 region has the DNA TGTGCCACCAGCTTTCGACAGGGGGGGACCGGGGAGCTGTTTTTT.

V and J are TRBV24-1 and TRBJ2-7; D is unresolved. CDR1 and CDR2 (germline): KGHDR, SFDVKD. This CDR3 has 15 amino acids. The V gene lost 5 bases and the J gene lost 0 bases, with 13 bases spanning the gap. The DNA of the CDR3 is TGTGCCACCAGTGCCCCGACACTGAACTCCTACGAGCAGTACTTC. Protein sequence: CATSAPTLNSYEQYF.

This clone was counted a single time. The chain is built from TRBV9 and TRBJ2-7; D perhaps matches TRBD2 (6 bases). Germline CDR1 and CDR2: SGDLS and YYNGEE. The CDR3 runs 14 residues. With 1 base removed from V and 4 bases from J, the gap between germline ends came to 12 bases. The CDR3 nucleotides read TGTGCCAGCAGCGTATCTGAGGGAGGTTACGAGCAGTACTTC. It codes for CASSVSEGGYEQYF.

This clone came up once. The chain is built from TRBV12-5 and TRBJ2-5; 12 bases align to TRBD2. Germline V gene sequence: CDR1 LGHNT, CDR2 FRNRAP. The CDR3 consists of 17 residues. Losses at the gene ends were 6 bases for V and 4 bases for J; bases not matched to a gene: 12. Here the CDR3 reads CASGPPSASGRGETQYF. The CDR3 DNA follows: TGTGCTAGTGGCCCACCGTCGGCTAGCGGGAGGGGAGAGACCCAGTACTTC.

Comments on this clone: This same CDR3 is encoded by further DNA sequences in the sample. This chain joins TRBV14 and TRBJ1-2; D uncertain. The CDR3 consists of 13 residues. Germline CDR1 reads SGHDN; CDR2 reads FVKESK. Deletions cut 3 bases from V and 8 bases from J, with 13 bases between. The CDR3 reads CASSQVGGNGYTF. The DNA for the CDR3 is TGTGCCAGCAGCCAGGTCGGAGGGAACGGCTACACCTTC.

The rearrangement uses TRBV27 and TRBJ1-5; D is unresolved. In germline, CDR1 is MNHEY, CDR2 SMNVEV (reference sequence). CDR3 length equals 15 residues. With 0 bases removed from V and 0 bases from J, the gap between germline ends came to 6 bases. The CDR3 DNA sequence: TGTGCCAGCAGTTTATCGGCCTTTAGCAATCAGCCCCAGCATTTT. Translation gives CASSLSAFSNQPQHF.

V is TRBV2 and J is TRBJ2-5; 7 positions agree with TRBD1. V trimming: 7 bases; J trimming: 1 base; junction bases outside the gene matches: 9. The V gene's germline CDR1 is SNHLY and CDR2 FYNNEI. The CDR3 runs to 15 residues. The CDR3 loop is CASTDRETRQETQYF. The DNA of the CDR3 is TGTGCCAGCACCGACAGGGAAACACGCCAAGAGACCCAGTACTTC.